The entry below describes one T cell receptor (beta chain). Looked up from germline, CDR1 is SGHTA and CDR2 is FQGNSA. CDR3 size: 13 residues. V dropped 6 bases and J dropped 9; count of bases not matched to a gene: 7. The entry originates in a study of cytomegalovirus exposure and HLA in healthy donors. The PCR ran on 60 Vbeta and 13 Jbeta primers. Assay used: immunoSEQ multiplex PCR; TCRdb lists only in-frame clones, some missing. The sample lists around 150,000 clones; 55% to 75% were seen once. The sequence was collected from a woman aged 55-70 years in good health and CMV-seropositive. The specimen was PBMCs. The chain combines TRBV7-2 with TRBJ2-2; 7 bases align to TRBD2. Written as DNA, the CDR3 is TGTGCCAGCAGTGCAGGCGGGAGCAGGGAGCTGTTTTTT. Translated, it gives CASSAGGSRELFF.